Each of the 9 T cell receptor beta chains below was sequenced from the same sample in a study of cytomegalovirus exposure and HLA in healthy donors. Vbeta (60) and Jbeta (13) primers were used in the PCR. Only in-frame clones appear in the TCRdb table, and some are missing; sequencing was by immunoSEQ multiplex PCR. The sample records some 40,000 clones, 82% being singletons. The sequencing input was PBMCs. These receptors were taken from a woman aged 18-30 years in good health and CMV-seropositive.

The chain carries TRBV5-1 and TRBJ2-1, with TRBD2 identical over 8 bases. CDR3 size: 15 residues. J gave up 0 bases and V 4 bases, and 3 bases lay outside the gene matches. Germline V gives CDR1 SGHRS, CDR2 YFSETQ. This chain's CDR3 is CASSEGTSSYNEQFF. The CDR3 DNA follows: TGCGCCAGCAGCGAAGGGACTAGCTCCTACAATGAGCAGTTCTTC.

The rearrangement uses TRBV11-1 and TRBJ2-2; TRBD1 might be the D (6 bases). Trimming removed 2 bases from V and 5 bases from J, with 12 bases in between. CDR1 and CDR2 from the germline V gene are SGHAT and FQDESV (reference sequence). CDR3 length: 15 amino acids. CDR3 sequence (DNA): TGTGCCAGCAGCTTAAACCCTACAGGGACCGGGGAGCTGTTTTTT. Translated, it gives CASSLNPTGTGELFF.

This chain joins TRBV5-1 and TRBJ2-5; D not certain. The J call could be wrong; TRBJ2-7 is a better fit for the DNA end. CDR3 length: 14 residues. Germline V CDR1 and CDR2: SGHRS, YFSETQ. The CDR3 DNA reads TGCGCCAGCAGCTTGAAAAGCACTAACTACGAGCAGTACTTC. It specifies CASSLKSTNYEQYF.

This clone was counted once. The V call is TRBV6-5, the J call TRBJ2-5, with D hard to call. Germline V gene lookup returns CDR1 MNHEY and CDR2 SVGAGI. V shed 5 bases and J shed 1 base, with 11 bases lying between them. This CDR3 is 14 amino acids long. The CDR3 is CASSKARLQETQYF. CDR3 sequence (DNA): TGTGCCAGCAGTAAGGCCAGACTCCAAGAGACCCAGTACTTC.

The gene calls are TRBV7-6 and TRBJ2-1; the match to TRBD1 covers 8 bases. Germline V gene data show CDR1 as SGHVS and CDR2 as FNYEAQ. This CDR3 spans 15 amino acids. V lost 4 bases and J lost 8; bases outside the gene matches: 10. This CDR3 is CASSSPQGAGYEQFF. The CDR3 DNA is TGTGCCAGCAGCTCTCCCCAGGGGGCCGGGTATGAGCAGTTCTTC.

This chain connects TRBV29-1 to TRBJ2-1; D might be TRBD2 (6 bases). CDR3 length: 11 residues. Germline V lookup: CDR1 SQVTM, CDR2 ANQGSEA. V lost 7 bases, J lost 10 bases, and 14 bases lay in between. CDR3 in DNA: TGCAGCGGATCTAGCGTTTGGGAGCAGTTCTTC. It yields the protein CSGSSVWEQFF.

This clone has a handful of counts. This chain joins TRBV25-1 and TRBJ2-7, with 13 bases that match TRBD2. The germline V gene encodes CDR1 MGHDK and CDR2 SYGVNS. V shed 10 bases and J 7 bases; nucleotides not matched to a gene: 13. The CDR3 runs to 15 residues. The CDR3 is CATNGTSGILGEQYF. The CDR3 nucleotides read TGTGCCACTAATGGGACTAGCGGGATACTCGGTGAGCAGTACTTC.

This clone was seen a few times. The chain uses TRBV5-1 and TRBJ2-1, with D hard to call. The CDR3 has 12 amino acids. The germline V gene has CDR1 SGHRS and CDR2 YFSETQ. The germline V and J ends were trimmed by 4 bases and 6 bases, with 8 bases remaining between them. DNA for the CDR3: TGCGCCAGCAGCCGCGATCCCAATGAGCAGTTCTTC. It encodes CASSRDPNEQFF.

The chain employs TRBV4-3 and TRBJ1-4, with D possibly being TRBD1 (5 bases). V was cut by 0 bases and J by 7 bases, with 9 bases left in between. Germline V gene lookup returns CDR1 LGHNA and CDR2 YSLEER. The length of the CDR3 is 14 residues. The chain's CDR3 is CASSQEPQGEKLFF. DNA for the CDR3: TGCGCCAGCAGCCAAGAACCTCAGGGTGAAAAACTGTTTTTT.